These 10 T cell receptor beta chains were sequenced from one sample in a study of post-analysis software for immune sequencing data (dated by TCRdb to between 2014 and 2017). Beyond this particular receptor, the publication reports: Patients showed significantly higher frequencies than controls for several TRBV segments, among them TRBV5-6, TRBV5-1 and TRBV20-1.

The library relied on PCR. TCRdb names Illumina HiSeq 2500 as the instrument used. To reduce PCR and sequencing biases, unique molecular identifiers were incorporated into the TCR beta cDNA libraries. TCRdb trimmed the raw reads at Q25, called clones with MiXCR and kept productive beta chains. Entries that share a CDR3 protein sequence are merged under the most common genes and DNA. In this sample the table shows around 500,000 distinct CDR3 sequences, about a third of which occur a single time. Jointly, the top ten make up approximately 6% of the sample. Their antigen targets remain unknown. Sequenced sample: blood. The receptors stem from a girl aged 2 to 17 with multiple sclerosis.

The chain is built from TRBV5-1 and TRBJ1-2; D may be TRBD1 (5 bases). The CDR3 runs to 13 residues. The germline V gene encodes CDR1 SGHRS and CDR2 YFSETQ. Trimming left V 4 bases short and J 7 bases short, with 14 bases between. CDR3 DNA sequence: TGCGCCAGCAGCCAACCGGGACTTCCTGGCTACACCTTC. This translates into CASSQPGLPGYTF. The full variable domain, its missing parts supplied by reference TRBV5-1 and TRBJ1-2, is KAGVTQTPRYLIKTRGQQVTLSCSPISGHRSVSWYQQTPGQGLQFLFEYFSETQRNKGNFPGRFSGRQFSNSRSEMNVSTLELGDSALYLCASSQPGLPGYTFGSGTRLTVV.

This clonotype came up a few times. This chain uses TRBV7-9 with TRBJ2-5, with 8 positions matching TRBD1. Germline CDR1 SEHNR, CDR2 FQNEAQ (reference sequence). Trimming removed 7 bases from V and 2 bases from J; junction bases left unmatched: 9. This CDR3 has 15 residues. The CDR3 sequence is CASKGGTGEQETQYF. The CDR3 DNA reads as TGTGCCAGCAAAGGAGGGACAGGCGAGCAAGAGACCCAGTACTTC.

This clonotype appeared many times. The chain is built from TRBV24-1 and TRBJ2-1, with D perhaps matching TRBD2 (6 bases). V was shortened by 4 bases and J by 5 bases, with 11 bases between the two germline ends. The CDR3 covers 14 residues. Germline V CDR1 and CDR2: KGHDR, SFDVKD. The CDR3 loop is CATSDWRGNNEQFF. DNA for the CDR3: TGTGCCACCAGTGACTGGCGGGGCAACAATGAGCAGTTCTTC.

The chain joins TRBV20-1 to TRBJ2-1; 11 nucleotides agree with TRBD2. The CDR3 length is 15 residues. The germline CDR1 and CDR2 sequences are DFQATT and SNEGSKA (reference sequence). V gave up 3 bases and J gave up 6 bases; unmatched junction bases: 7. The chain's CDR3 is CSARRLAGGVNEQFF. DNA of the CDR3: TGCAGTGCTAGGCGGCTAGCGGGGGGCGTCAATGAGCAGTTCTTC.

This sequence joins TRBV7-3 and TRBJ2-1; possible D gene TRBD2, 6 bases. Germline values: CDR1 SGHTA, CDR2 FQGTGA. Trimming pared 5 bases from V and 0 bases from J, leaving 14 bases between. The CDR3 runs 16 residues. CDR3 in DNA: TGTGCCAGCAGCCCAAACGGAGGGAGCTCCTACAATGAGCAGTTCTTC. It translates to CASSPNGGSSYNEQFF. Combining the CDR3 with reference TRBV7-3 and TRBJ2-1 gives the whole variable domain GAGVSQTPSNKVTEKGKYVELRCDPISGHTALYWYRQSLGQGPEFLIYFQGTGAADDSGLPNDRFFAVRPEGSVSTLKIQRTERGDSAVYLCASSPNGGSSYNEQFFGPGTRLTVL.

This sequence joins TRBV20-1 and TRBJ2-7; TRBD2 agrees at 7 bases. The trim removed 5 bases at V and 2 bases at J, leaving 12 bases unmatched. The CDR3 is made up of 15 amino acids. Germline values: CDR1 DFQATT, CDR2 SNEGSKA (reference sequence). CDR3 in amino acids: CSALPIGGFTYEQYF. The CDR3 DNA sequence: TGCAGTGCTCTACCGATCGGGGGGTTCACCTACGAGCAGTACTTC.

The rearrangement joins TRBV20-1 to TRBJ1-2; TRBD1 is a possible D gene (6 bases). Germline V gene sequence: CDR1 DFQATT, CDR2 SNEGSKA (reference sequence). This CDR3 comprises 13 residues. In DNA, the CDR3 is TGCGCCCCAATACAGGGCGCAACACATGGCTACACCTTC. This codes for CAPIQGATHGYTF.

To note about this clonotype: One end of the junction is discordant with germline, which a read error may explain. This chain joins TRBV20-1 and TRBJ2-7; 7 bases match TRBD1. Per germline, CDR1 DFQATT and CDR2 SNEGSKA (reference sequence). The CDR3 spans 12 residues. In DNA, the CDR3 is TGCGGTGCTAGACAGGGCGTCTACGAGCAGTACTTC. Its translation is CGARQGVYEQYF.

This clonotype has ten or more counts. The chain is built from TRBV6-5 and TRBJ2-3; D ambiguous. V dropped 2 bases and J dropped 0 bases, with 9 bases sitting between them. CDR1 is MNHEY and CDR2 is SVGAGI in the germline V gene. The CDR3 covers 15 residues. The CDR3 bases are TGTGCCAGCAGTTACGATACGGAAAGCACAGATACGCAGTATTTT. Translated, it gives CASSYDTESTDTQYF.

On this clonotype itself: A much larger clonotype is one base distant, so this may be a read error. The chain employs TRBV10-2 and TRBJ2-1; D uncertain. The CDR3 runs 12 residues. Looked up from germline, CDR1 is WSHSY and CDR2 is SAAADI. DNA for the CDR3: TGCGCCGGCAGTCCCAACTACAATGAGCAGTTCTTC. This encodes CAGSPNYNEQFF.